The entry that follows covers one T cell receptor beta chain sequence. What it binds is not known. TCRdb re-derived calls from the reads in MiXCR, one entry per CDR3 protein. The top ten hold around two fifths of the sample, which has about 470,000 distinct CDR3 sequences, roughly 46% seen once. This sample is part of a study of T cell repertoires in cytomegalovirus infection. Study-wide context: As its CMV epitopes, the study selected recently identified HLA-C-restricted and well-studied HLA-B-restricted targets. Public TCR beta signatures were indicative of both CMV infection and a matching HLA type. Study-wide results and caveats: CMV-specific TCR beta clonotypes restricted by HLA-C were the ones dominating the ex vivo response. Carriers of CMV plus the relevant HLA were identified by cumulative public TCR beta family frequency.

This sample comprised cultured PBMCs, obtained from culture after CMV antigen stimulation. The receptor was derived from a human donor in good health (CMV status not recorded). Some clones in this sample may be carry-over from other donors' samples.

The chain's CDR3 is CASSPGGFTGELFF. In DNA, the CDR3 is TGTGCCAGCAGTCCAGGGGGGTTCACCGGGGAGCTGTTTTTT. The chain joins TRBV12-3 or TRBV12-4 to TRBJ2-2, with a tentative D call TRBD1 (7 bases). CDR3 length equals 14 residues. Trimming took 5 bases from V and 4 from J, leaving 11 bases between them.